This T cell receptor (beta chain) was profiled in a study of control samples from healthy donors and cancer patients. This table comes from immunoSEQ multiplex PCR, and its TCRdb copy is limited to in-frame clones, with some not included. This sample has 80,000 to 100,000 clones, with roughly 92% found just once. In germline, CDR1 is LNHDA, CDR2 SQIVND (reference sequence). The CDR3 has 16 residues. Losses at the gene ends were 5 bases for V and 4 bases for J; bases not matched to a gene: 9. The rearrangement uses TRBV19 and TRBJ1-3, with TRBD1 matching over 9 bases. Sequenced material: blood. The source of this sequence is a human donor in good health. The donor label of this sample is uncertain. The CDR3 DNA reads as TGTGCCAGTAGTCCCGGACAGGGGCCGTTGGGAAACACCATATATTTT. It specifies CASSPGQGPLGNTIYF.